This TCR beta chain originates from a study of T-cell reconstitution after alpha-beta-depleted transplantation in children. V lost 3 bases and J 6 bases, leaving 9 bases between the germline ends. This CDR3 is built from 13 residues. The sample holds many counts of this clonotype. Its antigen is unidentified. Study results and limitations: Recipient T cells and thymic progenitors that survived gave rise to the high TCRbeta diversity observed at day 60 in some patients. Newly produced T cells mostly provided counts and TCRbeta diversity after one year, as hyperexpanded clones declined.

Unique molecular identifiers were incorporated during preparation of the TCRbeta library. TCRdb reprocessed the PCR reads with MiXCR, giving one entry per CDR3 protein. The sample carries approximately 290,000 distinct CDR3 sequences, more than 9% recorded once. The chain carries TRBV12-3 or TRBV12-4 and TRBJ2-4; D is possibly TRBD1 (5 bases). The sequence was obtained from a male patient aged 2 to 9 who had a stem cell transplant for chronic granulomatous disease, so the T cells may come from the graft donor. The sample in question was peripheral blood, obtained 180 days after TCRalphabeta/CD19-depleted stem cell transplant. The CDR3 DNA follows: TGTGCCAGCAGTTTCCAGGGTGGAAACATTCAGTACTTC. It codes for CASSFQGGNIQYF.